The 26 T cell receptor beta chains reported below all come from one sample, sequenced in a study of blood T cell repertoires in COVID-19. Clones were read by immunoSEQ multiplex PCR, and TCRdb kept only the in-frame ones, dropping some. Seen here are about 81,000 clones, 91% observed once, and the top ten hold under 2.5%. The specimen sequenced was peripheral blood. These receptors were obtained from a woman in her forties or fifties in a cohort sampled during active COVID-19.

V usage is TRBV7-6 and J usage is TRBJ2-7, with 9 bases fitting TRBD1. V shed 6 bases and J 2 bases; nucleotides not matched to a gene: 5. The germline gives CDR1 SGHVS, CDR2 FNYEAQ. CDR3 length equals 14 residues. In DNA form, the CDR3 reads TGTGCCAGCAGTTCCCGGGACAGGGCCTACGAGCAGTACTTC. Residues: CASSSRDRAYEQYF.

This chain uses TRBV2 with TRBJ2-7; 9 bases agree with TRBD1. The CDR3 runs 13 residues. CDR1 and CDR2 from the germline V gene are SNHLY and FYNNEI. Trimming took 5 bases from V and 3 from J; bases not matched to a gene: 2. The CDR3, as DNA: TGTGCCAGCAGTCAGGACAGGGGCTACGAGCAGTACTTC. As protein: CASSQDRGYEQYF.

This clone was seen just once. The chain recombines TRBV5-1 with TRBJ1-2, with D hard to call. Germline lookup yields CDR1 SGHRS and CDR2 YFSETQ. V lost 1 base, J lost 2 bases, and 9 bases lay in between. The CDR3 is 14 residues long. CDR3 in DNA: TGCGCCAGCAGCTTGTCCGTGGGCAACTATGGCTACACCTTC. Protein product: CASSLSVGNYGYTF.

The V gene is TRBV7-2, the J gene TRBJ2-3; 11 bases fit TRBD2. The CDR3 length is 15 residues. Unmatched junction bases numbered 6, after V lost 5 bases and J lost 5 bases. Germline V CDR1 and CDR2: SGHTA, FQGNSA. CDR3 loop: CASSPTSGVGDTQYF. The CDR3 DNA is TGTGCCAGCAGCCCGACTAGCGGGGTGGGAGATACGCAGTATTTT.

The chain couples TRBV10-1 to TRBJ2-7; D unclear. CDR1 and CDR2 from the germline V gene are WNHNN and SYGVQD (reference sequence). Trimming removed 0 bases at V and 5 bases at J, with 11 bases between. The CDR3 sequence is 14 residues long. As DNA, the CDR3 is TGCGCCAGCAGTGAGTCCCGTCTAGATCACGAGCAGTACTTC. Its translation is CASSESRLDHEQYF.

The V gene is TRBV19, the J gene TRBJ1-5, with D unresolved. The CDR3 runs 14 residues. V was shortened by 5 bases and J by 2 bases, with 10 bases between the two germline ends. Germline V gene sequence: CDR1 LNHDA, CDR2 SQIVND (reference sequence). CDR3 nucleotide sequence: TGTGCCAGTAGTCGGGAGGCTCGCAATCAGCCCCAGCATTTT. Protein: CASSREARNQPQHF.

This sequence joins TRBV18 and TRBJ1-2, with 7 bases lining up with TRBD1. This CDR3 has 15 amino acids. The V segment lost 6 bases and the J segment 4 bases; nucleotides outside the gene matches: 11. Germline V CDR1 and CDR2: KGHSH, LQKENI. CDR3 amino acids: CASSESGQHLYGYTF. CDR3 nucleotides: TGTGCCAGCTCCGAATCGGGACAGCATCTCTATGGCTACACCTTC.

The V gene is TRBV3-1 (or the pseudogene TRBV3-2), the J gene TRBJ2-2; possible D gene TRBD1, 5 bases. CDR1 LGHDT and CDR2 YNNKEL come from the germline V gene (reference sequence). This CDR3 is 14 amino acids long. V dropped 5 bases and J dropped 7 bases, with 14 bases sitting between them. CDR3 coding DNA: TGTGCCAGCAGCTCCAGGGAAGGGTTCGGGGAGCTGTTTTTT. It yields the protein CASSSREGFGELFF.

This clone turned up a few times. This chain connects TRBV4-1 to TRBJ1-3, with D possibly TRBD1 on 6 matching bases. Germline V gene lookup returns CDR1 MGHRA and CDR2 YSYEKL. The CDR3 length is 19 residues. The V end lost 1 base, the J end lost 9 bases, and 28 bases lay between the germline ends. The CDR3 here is CASSQVNRVWGPLGGTIYF. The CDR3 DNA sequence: TGCGCCAGCAGCCAAGTGAACAGGGTATGGGGCCCCCTGGGCGGCACCATATATTTT.

CDR3 nucleotide sequence: TGCGCCAGCAGCCCCGGGACAGGCGGCACCGGGGAGCTGTTTTTT. This encodes CASSPGTGGTGELFF. The chain has TRBV5-1 and TRBJ2-2, with 8 bases that match TRBD1. V was pared by 4 bases and J by 4 bases, with 6 bases of the junction left unmatched. This CDR3 is built from 15 residues. The germline CDR1 and CDR2 sequences are SGHRS and YFSETQ.

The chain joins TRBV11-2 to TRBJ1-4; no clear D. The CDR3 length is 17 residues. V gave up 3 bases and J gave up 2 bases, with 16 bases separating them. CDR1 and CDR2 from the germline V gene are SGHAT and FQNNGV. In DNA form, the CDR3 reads TGTGCCAGCAGCTTTTTTATGCCGTCCGGGACTAATGAAAAACTGTTTTTT. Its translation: CASSFFMPSGTNEKLFF.

The CDR3 DNA follows: TGTGCCAGCAGCTTAGGGGGTAGCGGGGGAATGGGTGAGCAGTTCTTC. As protein: CASSLGGSGGMGEQFF. This chain links TRBV7-9 with TRBJ2-1; 9 bases align to TRBD2. The trim removed 1 base at V and 9 bases at J, leaving 10 bases unmatched. The CDR3 loop spans 16 amino acids. Per the germline V gene, CDR1 is SEHNR and CDR2 is FQNEAQ (reference sequence).

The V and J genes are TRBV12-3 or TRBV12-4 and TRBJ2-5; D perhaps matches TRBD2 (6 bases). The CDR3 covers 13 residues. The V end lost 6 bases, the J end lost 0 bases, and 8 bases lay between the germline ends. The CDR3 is CASSAGHQETQYF. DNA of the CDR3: TGTGCCAGCAGCGCGGGACACCAAGAGACCCAGTACTTC.

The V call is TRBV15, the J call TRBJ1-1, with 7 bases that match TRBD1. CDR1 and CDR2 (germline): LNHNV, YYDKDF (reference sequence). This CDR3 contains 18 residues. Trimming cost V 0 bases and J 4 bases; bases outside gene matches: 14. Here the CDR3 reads CATSREGDSGNWGTEAFF. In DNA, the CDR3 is TGTGCCACCAGCAGAGAAGGGGACAGTGGGAATTGGGGCACTGAAGCTTTCTTT.

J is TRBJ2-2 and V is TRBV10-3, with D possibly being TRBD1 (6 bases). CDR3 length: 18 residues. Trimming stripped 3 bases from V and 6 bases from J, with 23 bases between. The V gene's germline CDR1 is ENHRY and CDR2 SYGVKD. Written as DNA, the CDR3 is TGTGCCATCAGTGACCGACAGGACGGAGGAATTGGCGCCGGGGAGCTGTTTTTT. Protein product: CAISDRQDGGIGAGELFF.

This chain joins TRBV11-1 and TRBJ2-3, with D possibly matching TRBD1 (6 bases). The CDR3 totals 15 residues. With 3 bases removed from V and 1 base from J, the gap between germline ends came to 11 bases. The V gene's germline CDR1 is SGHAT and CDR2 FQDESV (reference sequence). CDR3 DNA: TGTGCCAGCAGCTTTTCAGGGGATCGCACAGATACGCAGTATTTT. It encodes CASSFSGDRTDTQYF.

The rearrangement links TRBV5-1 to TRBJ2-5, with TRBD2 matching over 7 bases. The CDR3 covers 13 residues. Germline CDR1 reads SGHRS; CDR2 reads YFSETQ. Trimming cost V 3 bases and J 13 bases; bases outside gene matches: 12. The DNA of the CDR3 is TGCGCCAGCAGCTCACCGGGACTATCATCTAGGTACTTC. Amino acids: CASSSPGLSSRYF.

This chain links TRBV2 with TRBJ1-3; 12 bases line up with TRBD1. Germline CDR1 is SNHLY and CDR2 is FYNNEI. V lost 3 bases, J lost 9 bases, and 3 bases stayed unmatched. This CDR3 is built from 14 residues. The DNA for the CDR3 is TGTGCCAGCAGTGAGGGACAGGGGGCAGGCACCATATATTTT. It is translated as CASSEGQGAGTIYF.

The chain's CDR3 is CASSFLQGRDSNYEQYF. The CDR3 DNA sequence: TGTGCCAGCAGTTTTCTTCAAGGCCGGGACAGCAACTACGAGCAGTACTTC. V is TRBV27 and J is TRBJ2-7; 7 bases line up with TRBD1. V lost 3 bases to trimming and J lost 3 bases; unmatched junction nucleotides: 14. The CDR3 contains 17 residues. The germline CDR1 and CDR2 sequences are MNHEY and SMNVEV (reference sequence).

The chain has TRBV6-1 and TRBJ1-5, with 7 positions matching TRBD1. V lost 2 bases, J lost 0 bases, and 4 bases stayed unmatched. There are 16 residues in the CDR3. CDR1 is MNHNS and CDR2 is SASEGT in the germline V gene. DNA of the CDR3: TGTGCCAGCAGTGAAAACAGGGGAGGTAGCAATCAGCCCCAGCATTTT. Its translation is CASSENRGGSNQPQHF.

The CDR3 protein is CASSSVDQETQYF. The DNA for the CDR3 is TGTGCCAGTTCGAGTGTGGACCAAGAGACCCAGTACTTC. V is TRBV19 and J is TRBJ2-5, with D hard to call. In germline, CDR1 is LNHDA, CDR2 SQIVND (reference sequence). Trimming cost V 8 bases and J 0 bases, with 10 bases left between them. CDR3 length equals 13 residues.

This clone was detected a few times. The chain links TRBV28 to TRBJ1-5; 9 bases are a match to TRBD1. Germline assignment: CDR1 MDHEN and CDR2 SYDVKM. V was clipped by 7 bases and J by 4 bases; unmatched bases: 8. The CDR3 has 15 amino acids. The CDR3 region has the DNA TGTGCCAGCACTACCGGACAGGGGAGGAATCAGCCCCAGCATTTT. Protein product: CASTTGQGRNQPQHF.

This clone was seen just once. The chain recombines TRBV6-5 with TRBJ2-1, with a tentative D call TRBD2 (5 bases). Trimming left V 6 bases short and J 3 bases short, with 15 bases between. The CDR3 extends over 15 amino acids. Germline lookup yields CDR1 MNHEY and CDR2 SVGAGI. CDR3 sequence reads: CASSLSGKVYNEQFF. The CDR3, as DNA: TGTGCCAGCAGCCTCTCCGGGAAAGTCTACAATGAGCAGTTCTTC.

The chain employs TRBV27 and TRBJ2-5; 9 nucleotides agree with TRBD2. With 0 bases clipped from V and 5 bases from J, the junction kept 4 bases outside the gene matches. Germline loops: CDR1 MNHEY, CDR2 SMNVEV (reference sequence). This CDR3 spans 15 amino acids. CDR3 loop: CASSLSGRGGETQYF. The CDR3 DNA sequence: TGTGCCAGCAGTTTATCTGGGCGGGGGGGGGAGACCCAGTACTTC.

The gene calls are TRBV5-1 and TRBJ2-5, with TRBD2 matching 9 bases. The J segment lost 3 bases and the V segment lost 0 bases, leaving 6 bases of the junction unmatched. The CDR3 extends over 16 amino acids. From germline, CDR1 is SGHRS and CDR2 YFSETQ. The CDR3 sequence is CASSLEASGDEETQYF. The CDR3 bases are TGCGCCAGCAGCTTGGAGGCTAGCGGGGACGAAGAGACCCAGTACTTC. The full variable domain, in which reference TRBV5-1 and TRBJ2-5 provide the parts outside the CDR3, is KAGVTQTPRYLIKTRGQQVTLSCSPISGHRSVSWYQQTPGQGLQFLFEYFSETQRNKGNFPGRFSGRQFSNSRSEMNVSTLELGDSALYLCASSLEASGDEETQYFGPGTRLLVL.

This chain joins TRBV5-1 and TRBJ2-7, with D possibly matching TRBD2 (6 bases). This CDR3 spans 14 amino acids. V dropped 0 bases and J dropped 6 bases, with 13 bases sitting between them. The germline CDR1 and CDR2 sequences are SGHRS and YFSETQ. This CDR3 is CASSLETGVGEQYF. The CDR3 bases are TGCGCCAGCAGCTTGGAGACGGGAGTGGGCGAGCAGTACTTC.